Listed below are T cell receptor beta chains from one sample, sequenced in a study of cytomegalovirus exposure and HLA in healthy donors. Sequenced by immunoSEQ multiplex PCR; TCRdb stores in-frame clones only, minus some. The sample carries approximately 190,000 clones, roughly 80% recorded once. Sequencing used PBMCs. These TCRs come from a man aged 45-65 years in good health and CMV-seronegative. Both conserved end residues are part of each CDR3. The order of the fields is clone size, D gene, V gene, J gene, CDR3 DNA, CDR3 protein. A D gene is named only where the DNA matches it firmly. For some rows the clone size is stated as once, few or many, or as a class when expanded; others skip it.

abundance: NA
d_gene: TRBD2
v_gene: TRBV4-3
j_gene: TRBJ2-1
CDR3nt: TGCGCCAGCAGCCAAGAAGCGAGCGGGGGGGCCGGGGAGCAGTTCTTC
CDR3aa: CASSQEASGGAGEQFF

abundance: many
d_gene: NA
v_gene: TRBV13
j_gene: TRBJ2-5
CDR3nt: TGTGCCAGCAGCTCTCGCGGAAGCGGTGAAGAGACCCAGTACTTC
CDR3aa: CASSSRGSGEETQYF

abundance: NA
d_gene: NA
v_gene: TRBV7-2
j_gene: TRBJ2-4
CDR3nt: TGTGCCAGCAGCCGCCGGTTGGGACTTCTCACAGCCAAAAACATTCAGTACTTC
CDR3aa: CASSRRLGLLTAKNIQYF

abundance: NA
d_gene: TRBD1
v_gene: TRBV7-9
j_gene: TRBJ1-1
CDR3nt: TGTGCCAGCAGGAGGGACAGGGGCAACACTGAAGCTTTCTTT
CDR3aa: CASRRDRGNTEAFF

abundance: NA
d_gene: TRBD1
v_gene: TRBV5-1
j_gene: TRBJ2-2
CDR3nt: TGCGCCAGCAGCTTATCCGGGACAGGGAGTACCGGGGAGCTGTTTTTT
CDR3aa: CASSLSGTGSTGELFF

abundance: NA
d_gene: NA
v_gene: TRBV7-2
j_gene: TRBJ2-5
CDR3nt: TGTGCCAGCAGCTTGAGCGGCAGGGGAGGGGAGACCCAGTACTTC
CDR3aa: CASSLSGRGGETQYF

abundance: NA
d_gene: NA
v_gene: TRBV7-9
j_gene: TRBJ1-4
CDR3nt: TGTGCCAGCAGCCCTCAGGACACAACAACTAATGAAAAACTGTTTTTT
CDR3aa: CASSPQDTTTNEKLFF

abundance: NA
d_gene: NA
v_gene: TRBV7-2
j_gene: TRBJ2-1
CDR3nt: TGTGCCAGCAGCTTTGGTGTTTTGGCAGGGGCCGCCTACAATGAGCAGTTCTTC
CDR3aa: CASSFGVLAGAAYNEQFF

abundance: NA
d_gene: NA
v_gene: TRBV28
j_gene: TRBJ2-6
CDR3nt: TGTGCCAGCAGTGCAGGGACAAGCTCTGGGGCCAACGTCCTGACTTTC
CDR3aa: CASSAGTSSGANVLTF

abundance: NA
d_gene: TRBD1
v_gene: TRBV19
j_gene: TRBJ2-2
CDR3nt: TGTGCCAGTAGTAAGGCCCGGACAGGGTCCACCGGGGAGCTGTTTTTT
CDR3aa: CASSKARTGSTGELFF

abundance: NA
d_gene: NA
v_gene: TRBV7-9
j_gene: TRBJ1-1
CDR3nt: TGTGCCAGCAGCTCAAGAGCATGGAACACTGAAGCTTTCTTT
CDR3aa: CASSSRAWNTEAFF

abundance: NA
d_gene: NA
v_gene: TRBV9
j_gene: TRBJ1-6
CDR3nt: TGTGCCAGCAGCGCCGGGACTCCCTATAATTCACCCCTCCACTTT
CDR3aa: CASSAGTPYNSPLHF

abundance: NA
d_gene: NA
v_gene: TRBV19
j_gene: TRBJ2-3
CDR3nt: TGTGCCAGTAGTTCCACAGTGCAGGAACCGCAGTATTTT
CDR3aa: CASSSTVQEPQYF

abundance: NA
d_gene: NA
v_gene: TRBV4-3
j_gene: TRBJ1-2
CDR3nt: TGCGCCAGCAGCCAAGAACTGGCGGGAGCTAACTATGGCTACACCTTC
CDR3aa: CASSQELAGANYGYTF

abundance: NA
d_gene: TRBD1
v_gene: TRBV9
j_gene: TRBJ1-3
CDR3nt: TGTGCCAGCAGCGGGACAGGGGAGGGAAACACCATATATTTT
CDR3aa: CASSGTGEGNTIYF

abundance: NA
d_gene: TRBD1
v_gene: TRBV7-8
j_gene: TRBJ2-3
CDR3nt: TGTGCCAGCAGCCTAGGGGGCTGGGCAGATACGCAGTATTTT
CDR3aa: CASSLGGWADTQYF

abundance: NA
d_gene: NA
v_gene: TRBV27
j_gene: TRBJ2-7
CDR3nt: TGTGCCAGCGGGAGGACGCCCTACGAGCAGTACTTC
CDR3aa: CASGRTPYEQYF

abundance: NA
d_gene: NA
v_gene: TRBV4-2
j_gene: TRBJ1-5
CDR3nt: TGTGCCAGCAGCCAAGAGGCGAACAGGGACCAGCCCCAGCATTTT
CDR3aa: CASSQEANRDQPQHF

abundance: NA
d_gene: NA
v_gene: TRBV4-3
j_gene: TRBJ1-2
CDR3nt: TGCGCCAGCAGCCAAGCAGCGGACCCCCGGTGGCACTATGGCTACACCTTC
CDR3aa: CASSQAADPRWHYGYTF

abundance: NA
d_gene: NA
v_gene: TRBV21-1
j_gene: TRBJ2-5
CDR3nt: TGTGCCAGCAGCAACGTCTACGTTTTTCAAGAGACCCAGTACTTC
CDR3aa: CASSNVYVFQETQYF

abundance: NA
d_gene: NA
v_gene: TRBV7-8
j_gene: TRBJ2-2
CDR3nt: TGTGCCAGCAGCTTGGTAGTCGGGTCAGCCACCGGGGAGCTGTTTTTT
CDR3aa: CASSLVVGSATGELFF

abundance: NA
d_gene: NA
v_gene: TRBV6-1
j_gene: TRBJ1-4
CDR3nt: TGTGCCAGCAGTCGGGGACATAATGAAAAACTGTTTTTT
CDR3aa: CASSRGHNEKLFF

abundance: NA
d_gene: NA
v_gene: TRBV5-1
j_gene: TRBJ2-1
CDR3nt: TGCGCCAGCAGCTTGACGCCGGGGGGCCTATACAATGAGCAGTTCTTC
CDR3aa: CASSLTPGGLYNEQFF

abundance: NA
d_gene: TRBD2
v_gene: TRBV19
j_gene: TRBJ2-1
CDR3nt: TGTGCCAGTAGCACTAGCGGGGGTTACAATGAGCAGTTCTTC
CDR3aa: CASSTSGGYNEQFF

abundance: once
d_gene: TRBD1
v_gene: TRBV29-1
j_gene: TRBJ1-1
CDR3nt: TGCAGCGTCCGGGACAGGGGGCATACTGAAGCTTTCTTT
CDR3aa: CSVRDRGHTEAFF

abundance: NA
d_gene: TRBD1
v_gene: TRBV27
j_gene: TRBJ2-7
CDR3nt: TGTGCCAGCAGTGCCGGGACAGGGAGGCACGAGCAGTACTTC
CDR3aa: CASSAGTGRHEQYF

abundance: NA
d_gene: NA
v_gene: TRBV27
j_gene: TRBJ2-7
CDR3nt: TGTGCCAGCAGTTTTGACTACTTAAACTCCTACGAGCAGTACTTC
CDR3aa: CASSFDYLNSYEQYF

abundance: NA
d_gene: NA
v_gene: TRBV7-9
j_gene: TRBJ1-5
CDR3nt: TGTGCCAGCAGCTGGACTGAGGGCAATCAGCCCCAGCATTTT
CDR3aa: CASSWTEGNQPQHF

abundance: NA
d_gene: TRBD1
v_gene: TRBV19
j_gene: TRBJ1-2
CDR3nt: TGTGCCAGTATCGAACGTTCCGGGACAGGGGTGAGTGGCTACACCTTC
CDR3aa: CASIERSGTGVSGYTF

abundance: NA
d_gene: TRBD2
v_gene: TRBV9
j_gene: TRBJ2-7
CDR3nt: TGTGCCAGCAGCGGTAGCGGGGGGCCCTACGAGCAGTACTTC
CDR3aa: CASSGSGGPYEQYF

abundance: NA
d_gene: NA
v_gene: TRBV19
j_gene: TRBJ1-6
CDR3nt: TGTGCCAGTAGTATGTCCCCTGCGGCCAATTCACCCCTCCACTTT
CDR3aa: CASSMSPAANSPLHF

abundance: few
d_gene: NA
v_gene: TRBV7-2
j_gene: TRBJ1-4
CDR3nt: TGTGCCAGCAGCGGGGGACGGAGGGACCGAACGGAAAAACTGTTTTTT
CDR3aa: CASSGGRRDRTEKLFF

abundance: NA
d_gene: NA
v_gene: TRBV23-1
j_gene: TRBJ1-2
CDR3nt: TGCGCCAGCAGTCAAGCCGGGACTGCTCCCTATGGCTACACCTTC
CDR3aa: CASSQAGTAPYGYTF

abundance: once
d_gene: TRBD2
v_gene: TRBV15
j_gene: TRBJ2-1
CDR3nt: TGTGCCACCAGCAGGGCGCGCGGCGGGGGATTCAATGAGCAGTTCTTC
CDR3aa: CATSRARGGGFNEQFF

abundance: NA
d_gene: TRBD1
v_gene: TRBV2
j_gene: TRBJ1-5
CDR3nt: TGTGCCAGCAGTGGAGACAGGGCTAGGGGCAATCAGCCCCAGCATTTT
CDR3aa: CASSGDRARGNQPQHF

abundance: NA
d_gene: NA
v_gene: TRBV4-3
j_gene: TRBJ2-2
CDR3nt: TGCGCCAGCAGCCCGATTGCCAGGGACACCGGGGAGCTGTTTTTT
CDR3aa: CASSPIARDTGELFF

abundance: NA
d_gene: NA
v_gene: TRBV7-7
j_gene: TRBJ2-7
CDR3nt: TGTGCTAGCAGTCCCTCCGGGAATTCAGCCTACGAGCAGTACTTC
CDR3aa: CASSPSGNSAYEQYF

abundance: NA
d_gene: TRBD2
v_gene: TRBV13
j_gene: TRBJ2-5
CDR3nt: TGTGCCAGCAGCCGGGACTACCTAGAGACCCAGTACTTC
CDR3aa: CASSRDYLETQYF

abundance: NA
d_gene: NA
v_gene: TRBV5-6
j_gene: TRBJ2-3
CDR3nt: TGTGCCAGCAGCTGGGCGGATACGCAGTATTTT
CDR3aa: CASSWADTQYF

abundance: NA
d_gene: TRBD1
v_gene: TRBV4-3
j_gene: TRBJ2-1
CDR3nt: TGCGCCAGCAGCCAAGATAGGACAGGACCCTACAATGAGCAGTTCTTC
CDR3aa: CASSQDRTGPYNEQFF

abundance: NA
d_gene: NA
v_gene: TRBV30
j_gene: TRBJ1-2
CDR3nt: TGTGCCTGGAGTCCTACTCGGAGCCTCAACTATGGCTACACCTTC
CDR3aa: CAWSPTRSLNYGYTF

abundance: NA
d_gene: NA
v_gene: TRBV5-4
j_gene: TRBJ2-7
CDR3nt: TGTGCCAGCAGCTCGAAGGCAGGGGACGACTACGAGCAGTACTTC
CDR3aa: CASSSKAGDDYEQYF

abundance: once
d_gene: NA
v_gene: TRBV4-1
j_gene: TRBJ1-2
CDR3nt: TGCGCCAGCAGCCAAGATCTGCAGGGTTATGGCTACACCTTC
CDR3aa: CASSQDLQGYGYTF